The 26 T cell receptor beta chains below all came from one sample that was sequenced in a study of blood T cell repertoires in COVID-19. The protocol was immunoSEQ multiplex PCR, while the TCRdb copy is restricted to in-frame clones and leaves out a portion. The repertoire holds roughly 200,000 clones, around 87% seen once, with 7% to 8.5% in the top ten. Material: PBMCs or T cells enriched from blood (not recorded which). The origin of the receptors is a man between 25 and 39 years old in a cohort exposed to, infected with or recovered from COVID-19 (not recorded which).

This chain connects TRBV6-1 to TRBJ1-2; D call uncertain. Trimming cost V 1 base and J 2 bases, with 8 bases left between them. The CDR3 loop spans 14 amino acids. The V gene's germline CDR1 is MNHNS and CDR2 SASEGT. CDR3 protein: CASSEVGRNYGYTF. CDR3 nucleotides: TGTGCCAGCAGTGAAGTGGGCAGAAACTATGGCTACACCTTC.

The chain uses TRBV7-9 and TRBJ1-6; TRBD1 agrees at 7 bases. The CDR3 runs to 16 residues. V was clipped by 5 bases and J by 8 bases; unmatched bases: 12. Per germline, CDR1 SEHNR and CDR2 FQNEAQ (reference sequence). The CDR3 DNA sequence: TGTGCCAGCAGCCCCTCCCCCACAGGGGTTCATTCACCCCTCCACTTT. Its translation is CASSPSPTGVHSPLHF.

This chain uses TRBV25-1 with TRBJ1-5; D is unclear. The germline V gene has CDR1 MGHDK and CDR2 SYGVNS. Trimming shortened V by 8 bases and J by 0 bases, and 5 bases separated the two germline ends. The CDR3 runs to 12 residues. CDR3 loop: CASSVSNQPQHF. The CDR3 nucleotides read TGTGCCAGCTCGGTTAGCAATCAGCCCCAGCATTTT.

This sequence joins TRBV18 and TRBJ1-4, with TRBD1 matching over 8 bases. Germline CDR1 and CDR2: KGHSH and LQKENI. The V segment lost 0 bases and the J segment 4 bases; nucleotides outside the gene matches: 1. The CDR3 is made up of 15 amino acids. The CDR3 sequence: CASSPPQGVNEKLFF. DNA for the CDR3: TGTGCCAGCTCACCACCACAGGGGGTTAATGAAAAACTGTTTTTT.

The V call is TRBV5-1, the J call TRBJ2-1; perhaps TRBD2 as D (7 bases). V was shortened by 7 bases and J by 4 bases, with 18 bases between the two germline ends. The CDR3 is 15 residues long. Germline V gene sequence: CDR1 SGHRS, CDR2 YFSETQ. The CDR3 nucleotides read TGCGCCAGCTCATTTCAGGGGAGGGAATACAATGAGCAGTTCTTC. Protein: CASSFQGREYNEQFF.

The chain couples TRBV4-1 to TRBJ2-7, with a weak D call TRBD1 (5 bases). V lost 0 bases, J lost 6 bases, and 15 bases lay in between. This CDR3 comprises 15 residues. CDR1 is MGHRA and CDR2 is YSYEKL in the germline V gene. The chain's CDR3 is CASSQEWPTEVEQYF. The CDR3 DNA reads TGCGCCAGCAGCCAAGAATGGCCGACAGAGGTCGAGCAGTACTTC.

In its sample, this clone was seen once. The chain recombines TRBV15 with TRBJ1-2; D is unresolved. Trimming cost V 5 bases and J 6 bases, with 22 bases left between them. Germline CDR1 reads LNHNV; CDR2 reads YYDKDF (reference sequence). The CDR3 contains 16 residues. The CDR3 bases are TGTGCCACCAGCTGGGCAGGCAGCTTGGTTCTCAATGGCTACACCTTC. Its protein is CATSWAGSLVLNGYTF.

This rearrangement joins TRBV27 to TRBJ2-1; 8 bases agree with TRBD1. The V segment lost 5 bases and the J segment 2 bases; nucleotides outside the gene matches: 5. This CDR3 comprises 15 residues. CDR1 is MNHEY and CDR2 is SMNVEV in the germline V gene (reference sequence). The CDR3 DNA reads TGTGCCAGCAGTCTCGGGACAGGAGCCTACAATGAGCAGTTCTTC. Protein sequence: CASSLGTGAYNEQFF.

The V gene is TRBV19, the J gene TRBJ2-1; D is uncertain. The ends were cut back, 1 base at V and 1 base at J, with 8 bases in the middle. CDR1 LNHDA and CDR2 SQIVND come from the germline V gene (reference sequence). The CDR3 length is 15 residues. CDR3 sequence reads: CASSIGAGSYNEQFF. CDR3 nucleotides: TGTGCCAGTAGTATAGGGGCCGGATCCTACAATGAGCAGTTCTTC.

V and J are TRBV19 and TRBJ1-1; 8 nucleotides align to TRBD1. CDR1 is LNHDA and CDR2 is SQIVND in the germline V gene (reference sequence). The CDR3 contains 19 residues. V shed 0 bases and J 1 base; nucleotides not matched to a gene: 13. The CDR3: CASSIDLVAGGPRNTEAFF. The DNA for the CDR3 is TGTGCCAGTAGTATAGATCTGGTAGCAGGGGGCCCGAGGAACACTGAAGCTTTCTTT.

This rearrangement joins TRBV3-1 (or the pseudogene TRBV3-2) to TRBJ2-1; 8 bases align to TRBD2. The CDR3 totals 15 residues. CDR1 LGHDT and CDR2 YNNKEL come from the germline V gene (reference sequence). After removal of 3 bases from V and 5 bases from J, the junction contained 6 bases not matched to a gene. CDR3 protein: CASSQTAGVHNEQFF. As DNA, the CDR3 is TGTGCCAGCAGCCAGACAGCGGGAGTACACAATGAGCAGTTCTTC.

The chain has TRBV19 and TRBJ2-1, with 11 bases that match TRBD2. The CDR3 spans 16 residues. V shed 3 bases, J shed 2 bases, and the junction held 3 bases outside the gene matches. The germline gives CDR1 LNHDA, CDR2 SQIVND (reference sequence). CDR3 region: CASSILAGGPYNEQFF. CDR3 nucleotide sequence: TGTGCCAGTAGTATTCTAGCGGGAGGACCCTACAATGAGCAGTTCTTC.

The chain uses TRBV10-2 and TRBJ1-2; 9 bases agree with TRBD1. The CDR3 length is 14 residues. Germline V gene sequence: CDR1 WSHSY, CDR2 SAAADI. The junction had 2 bases not matched to a gene; V was cut back by 4 bases and J by 2 bases. The CDR3 is CASSVGTGNYGYTF. Written as DNA, the CDR3 is TGCGCCAGCAGTGTGGGGACAGGGAACTATGGCTACACCTTC.

CDR3 residues: CASSQERQGLFMNTEAFF. The CDR3 nucleotides are TGCGCCAGCAGCCAAGAGAGGCAGGGGCTCTTCATGAACACTGAAGCTTTCTTT. This chain links TRBV4-3 with TRBJ1-1, with D perhaps TRBD1 (6 bases). Trimming pared 0 bases from V and 0 bases from J, leaving 17 bases between. Germline assignment: CDR1 LGHNA and CDR2 YSLEER. CDR3 length equals 18 residues.

The V and J genes are TRBV5-1 and TRBJ1-1, with D unclear. The CDR3 loop spans 13 amino acids. The germline V and J ends were trimmed by 2 bases and 4 bases, with 9 bases remaining between them. Germline lookup yields CDR1 SGHRS and CDR2 YFSETQ. The CDR3 here is CASSFGRATEAFF. The CDR3 nucleotides are TGCGCCAGCAGCTTTGGGAGGGCCACTGAAGCTTTCTTT.

V gene TRBV2 combines with J gene TRBJ1-6, with 7 bases matching TRBD1. Germline lookup yields CDR1 SNHLY and CDR2 FYNNEI. J was trimmed by 1 base and V by 2 bases; bases with no gene match: 8. This CDR3 contains 18 residues. This CDR3 is CASSETPTGSSYNSPLHF. In DNA form, the CDR3 reads TGTGCCAGCAGTGAAACCCCGACAGGGTCGTCCTATAATTCACCCCTCCACTTT.

This clone was seen only once. The rearrangement uses TRBV7-9 and TRBJ1-1, with D possibly matching TRBD1 (5 bases). The germline V gene has CDR1 SEHNR and CDR2 FQNEAQ (reference sequence). V lost 7 bases, J lost 4 bases, and 10 bases lay in between. The CDR3 is 12 residues long. The CDR3 loop is CASTQGVTEAFF. CDR3 sequence (DNA): TGTGCCAGCACCCAGGGTGTCACTGAAGCTTTCTTT. The full variable domain, in which reference TRBV7-9 and TRBJ1-1 provide the parts outside the CDR3, is DTGVSQNPRHKITKRGQNVTFRCDPISEHNRLYWYRQTLGQGPEFLTYFQNEAQLEKSRLLSDRFSAERPKGSFSTLEIQRTEQGDSAMYLCASTQGVTEAFFGQGTRLTVV.

This chain links TRBV20-1 with TRBJ1-2, with a weak D call TRBD1 (5 bases). Germline lookup yields CDR1 DFQATT and CDR2 SNEGSKA (reference sequence). The CDR3 length is 11 residues. CDR3 nucleotides: TGCAGGGCCCGGGGGAACGATGGCTACACCTTC. Its translation is CRARGNDGYTF.

The chain couples TRBV4-1 to TRBJ2-3, with 8 bases identical to TRBD1. V lost 3 bases to trimming and J lost 2 bases; unmatched junction nucleotides: 7. Germline V gene sequence: CDR1 MGHRA, CDR2 YSYEKL. CDR3 size: 16 residues. The CDR3 here is CASSHIRDRTTDTQYF. CDR3 DNA: TGCGCCAGCAGCCATATAAGGGACAGGACCACAGATACGCAGTATTTT.

The V and J genes are TRBV25-1 and TRBJ2-7; 11 nucleotides agree with TRBD1. The germline V gene encodes CDR1 MGHDK and CDR2 SYGVNS. V was pared by 2 bases and J by 2 bases, with 2 bases of the junction left unmatched. The CDR3 extends over 15 amino acids. The CDR3 region has the DNA TGTGCCAGCAGTGAACCGGGACAGGGGGCCTACGAGCAGTACTTC. Translation: CASSEPGQGAYEQYF.

The V call is TRBV5-1, the J call TRBJ1-1, with D hard to call. The CDR3 has 14 residues. V was cut by 4 bases and J by 1 base, with 11 bases left in between. Germline CDR1 is SGHRS and CDR2 is YFSETQ. CDR3 nucleotides: TGCGCCAGCAGCGCTCGCACAGCGAACACTGAAGCTTTCTTT. It encodes CASSARTANTEAFF.

The J gene is TRBJ1-1, the V gene TRBV28; 8 bases match TRBD1. The junction had 6 bases not matched to a gene; V was cut back by 5 bases and J by 1 base. The CDR3 runs to 15 residues. Germline V gene data show CDR1 as MDHEN and CDR2 as SYDVKM. The DNA of the CDR3 is TGTGCCAGCAGTCTTGGACAGGGATGGAACACTGAAGCTTTCTTT. Protein product: CASSLGQGWNTEAFF.

The V and J genes are TRBV4-1 and TRBJ1-6, with D perhaps matching TRBD1 (6 bases). Trimming removed 4 bases at V and 8 bases at J, with 27 bases between. The CDR3 has 19 residues. Germline V gives CDR1 MGHRA, CDR2 YSYEKL. This chain's CDR3 is CASSPPGHRSPSWDSPLHF. The DNA for the CDR3 is TGCGCCAGCAGCCCTCCGGGACACCGCTCCCCTTCGTGGGATTCACCCCTCCACTTT.

V gene TRBV9 combines with J gene TRBJ1-4, with a weak D call TRBD1 (5 bases). The germline V gene encodes CDR1 SGDLS and CDR2 YYNGEE. The germline V and J ends were trimmed by 3 bases and 2 bases, with 11 bases remaining between them. The CDR3 sequence is 15 residues long. CDR3: CASSATGSTNEKLFF. The CDR3 region has the DNA TGTGCCAGCAGCGCCACAGGTTCGACTAATGAAAAACTGTTTTTT.

The chain carries TRBV3-1 (or the pseudogene TRBV3-2) and TRBJ2-6; 7 positions agree with TRBD2. Germline CDR1 and CDR2: LGHDT and YNNKEL (reference sequence). The CDR3 covers 18 residues. J lost 0 bases, V lost 4 bases, and 9 bases had no gene match. The CDR3 DNA reads as TGTGCCAGCAGCCGACGGGCGGGGGTTAGCTCTGGGGCCAACGTCCTGACTTTC. This codes for CASSRRAGVSSGANVLTF.

The chain recombines TRBV21-1 with TRBJ2-4; no DNA check was done on the table's D call, TRBD2. TRBV21-1 is annotated as a pseudogene. The CDR3 consists of 11 residues. The CDR3 is CAKHCGGAEYF. The CDR3 DNA sequence: TGTGCCAAGCATTGCGGGGGGGCGGAGTACTTC.